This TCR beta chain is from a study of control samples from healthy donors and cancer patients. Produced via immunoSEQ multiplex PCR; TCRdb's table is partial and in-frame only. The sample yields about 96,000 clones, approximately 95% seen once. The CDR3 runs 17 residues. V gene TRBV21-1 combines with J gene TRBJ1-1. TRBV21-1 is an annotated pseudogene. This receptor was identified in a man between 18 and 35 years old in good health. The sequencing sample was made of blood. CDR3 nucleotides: TGTGCCAGCAGCAAAGGGGGGATCTCGGAGATGAACACTGAAGCTTTCTTT. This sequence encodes CASSKGGISEMNTEAFF.